The 8 T cell receptor beta chains given below trace back to one sample, sequenced in a study of vaccination and CD4 T cells after COVID-19. An Oncomine TCR Beta short-read assay was used to sequence the DNA from cultured CD4+ T cells. A single record per CDR3 protein comes from TCRdb applying MiXCR to the PCR reads. The top ten hold approximately 2.5% of the sample, which has around 19,000 distinct CDR3 sequences, about a third seen once. The antigens these receptors bind are not known. Time point reported: late sampling 161 to 241 days after vaccination in a few convalescent patients. Documented treatment: approximately 9-day PBMC culture with coronavirus spike peptide pools or control peptides (ViraFEST assay). Sequencing was performed on CD4+ T cells from blood, cultured in vitro, taken about 7 months after SARS-CoV-2 vaccination. These receptor sequences come from a human donor who had recovered from COVID-19.

This chain connects TRBV19 to TRBJ2-2; D may be TRBD1 (6 bases). CDR1 LNHDA and CDR2 SQIVND come from the germline V gene (reference sequence). Trimming pared 7 bases from V and 4 bases from J, leaving 19 bases between. The CDR3 is made up of 16 amino acids. The CDR3 region is CASMGWKGGFTGELFF. CDR3 sequence (DNA): TGTGCCAGTATGGGTTGGAAAGGGGGATTCACCGGGGAGCTGTTTTTT.

The chain couples TRBV20-1 to TRBJ1-1; tentative D call: TRBD1 (5 bases). The germline CDR1 and CDR2 sequences are DFQATT and SNEGSKA (reference sequence). With 3 bases removed from V and 4 bases from J, the gap between germline ends came to 18 bases. This CDR3 region has 15 residues. This CDR3 reads CSARPTVGVGTEAFF. CDR3 sequence (DNA): TGCAGTGCTAGGCCCACGGTAGGGGTGGGCACTGAAGCTTTCTTT.

The rearrangement uses TRBV5-1 and TRBJ2-5; maybe TRBD2 (6 bases). Germline V gene lookup returns CDR1 SGHRS and CDR2 YFSETQ. V dropped 2 bases and J dropped 5 bases, with 13 bases sitting between them. This CDR3 contains 14 residues. CDR3 loop: CASSFGHRGETQYF. The CDR3 DNA reads TGCGCCAGCAGCTTTGGACACCGGGGGGAGACCCAGTACTTC.

This clonotype was counted only a few times. The chain employs TRBV24-1 and TRBJ1-2; perhaps TRBD1 as D (5 bases). Germline CDR1 KGHDR, CDR2 SFDVKD. Trimming pared 4 bases from V and 4 bases from J, leaving 12 bases between. The CDR3 is 14 residues long. CDR3 region: CATSEGAGTYGYTF. The CDR3 DNA sequence: TGTGCCACCAGTGAAGGCGCAGGGACCTATGGCTACACCTTC.

The genes are TRBV14 and TRBJ2-1, with 8 nucleotides matching TRBD1. Germline V gene lookup returns CDR1 SGHDN and CDR2 FVKESK. The trim removed 1 base at V and 9 bases at J, leaving 11 bases unmatched. The CDR3 totals 16 residues. CDR3 nucleotide sequence: TGTGCCAGCAGCCAAGTAGGGGGACAGGCGTCTGCTGAGCAGTTCTTC. Its protein product is CASSQVGGQASAEQFF.

The rearrangement joins TRBV7-9 to TRBJ2-7, with unresolved D. Between the trimmed V and J ends, which lost 2 bases and 0 bases, there was a span of 8 bases. The CDR3 has 14 amino acids. CDR1 and CDR2 (germline): SEHNR, FQNEAQ (reference sequence). The CDR3 DNA reads as TGTGCCAGCAGCTTACTGCAGAGCTCCTACGAGCAGTACTTC. Its protein product is CASSLLQSSYEQYF.

This chain joins TRBV7-3 and TRBJ2-7; D is ambiguous. Germline values: CDR1 SGHTA, CDR2 FQGTGA. This CDR3 contains 11 residues. The germline V and J ends were trimmed by 9 bases and 6 bases, with 12 bases remaining between them. The CDR3 nucleotides are TGTGCCAGAAGAATCCCCCTCGAGCAGTACTTC. Its protein product is CARRIPLEQYF.

This clonotype appeared a few times. The chain uses TRBV20-1 and TRBJ1-2; D ambiguous. With 3 bases removed from V and 10 bases from J, the gap between germline ends came to 12 bases. The CDR3 is made up of 11 amino acids. Germline V CDR1 and CDR2: DFQATT, SNEGSKA (reference sequence). CDR3: CSARRASFYTF. The CDR3 bases are TGCAGTGCTAGGAGGGCCAGCTTCTACACCTTC.